The TCR beta chain under discussion was sequenced for a study of OX40 agonist ivuxolimab in advanced cancers. Context from the whole study: The costimulatory receptor OX40 (CD134) was targeted by ivuxolimab, a fully human IgG2 agonistic monoclonal antibody. Intravenous ivuxolimab was administered to patients every 2 weeks at six dose levels: 0.01, 0.1, 0.3, 1.5, 3 and 10 mg/kg. Of the 50 or so patients in dose escalation, around 20 had hepatocellular carcinoma, roughly 15 had melanoma, 9 had renal cell carcinoma and 9 had head and neck cancer. In the dose-escalation cohort, 75% to 85% of patients were male, and the mean age was 60 years with a range of 23 to 79. Patients were allowed to have had prior anti-PD-1, anti-PD-L1 or anti-CTLA-4 therapy, and 40% of the dose-escalation patients had previously received checkpoint inhibitors. Partial responses were achieved by three dose-escalation patients, of whom one had hepatocellular carcinoma and two had cutaneous melanoma. Peripheral TCRbeta sequencing was intended to test whether TCR sequence diversity was altered and clonal T-cell expansion was caused by ivuxolimab. The paper reports the monotherapy dose-escalation portion (N of about 56 patients) of the phase I ivuxolimab trial.

V and J are trimmed by 3 bases and 4 bases, and the gene matches miss 4 bases of the junction. Looking up the germline V gene yields CDR1 SGHAT and CDR2 FQNNGV. Inclusive of the bounding cysteine and phenylalanine, the CDR3 is 14 residues long. Only the CDR3 part of the read is kept: 42 bases, read in frame from the first base. For sequencing of the TCRbeta CDR3 region, genomic DNA was extracted from the sorted cells. The immunoSEQ Assay was used for sequencing of TCRbeta CDR3 regions. Sourced from immuneACCESS, this table was stored by TCRdb with only in-frame sequences that have V and J called. A share of the clones is absent; for the studies checked, an unresolved V gene accounts for under half, and the remainder has no known explanation. A total of approximately 60,000 clones appear in this sample, 83% of them only once. 3% to 3.5% of the sample is held by the ten biggest clonotypes. Patients with a history of autoimmune disease or receiving systemic immunosuppression were excluded from the trial. In every dose cohort, peripheral blood was drawn for TCR sequencing at baseline, cycle 4 day 1, and cycle 7 day 1. The samples were taken from a phase I, first-in-human, multicenter, open-label dose-escalation trial of ivuxolimab. Adults with locally advanced or metastatic melanoma, renal cell carcinoma, hepatocellular carcinoma or head and neck squamous cell carcinoma were enrolled in the trial. Before TCR sequencing, CD4+ T cells and CD8+ T cells were sorted from peripheral blood as separate populations.

Study-wide conclusions, independent of this receptor: In the 0.1-3.0 mg/kg groups, partial responders were among the patients with the lowest normalized peripheral clonal expansion, particularly in CD8+ T cells. Low levels of normalized T-cell clonal expansion were also shown by some nonresponding patients. At doses of 0.1 to 3.0 mg/kg, clonal expansion of both CD4+ and CD8+ T cells in blood was seen between baseline and week 6. Antigen specificity was not determined for the clonally expanded peripheral T cells. After ivuxolimab, expanded clones were on average more numerous among CD8+ T cells than among CD4+ T cells.

In the case of this clone: Its antigen remains undetermined. Nothing much larger sits one base from this clone, and base qualities are not available.

The TCR comes from an adult with an advanced solid tumor such as melanoma, head and neck, liver or kidney cancer. The specimen comprised CD4+ or CD8+ T cells sorted from blood, sampled in a trial of the OX40 agonist ivuxolimab. The chain is encoded by TRBV11-2 joined to TRBJ2-3; the junction holds 7 bases that match TRBD1. The sequenced DNA: TGTGCCAGCAGCTTCGACAGGGTAGCAGATACGCAGTATTTT. This codes for CASSFDRVADTQYF.